Each of the 12 T cell receptor beta chains below was sequenced from the same sample in a study of blood T cells in healthy people across ages. Combining a sample-barcoded 5' primer with a J-beta primer mix, a second PCR ran for about 7 to 11 cycles. TCRdb recomputed calls from the 5' RACE reads with MiXCR, one row per CDR3 protein. This sample carries about 1.8 million distinct CDR3 sequences, roughly 49% of them seen once, and the ten largest clones take approximately 2.1%. Source material: blood. The receptor source for this set is a woman between 40 and 50 years old in good health.

The chain links TRBV12-3 or TRBV12-4 to TRBJ1-6; 7 bases map to TRBD1. The CDR3 totals 16 residues. The ends lost 7 bases at V and 0 bases at J; junction bases unmatched: 6. CDR3 DNA sequence: TGTGCCAGCATCCTACAGGGGAGCTCCTATAATTCACCCCTCCACTTT. As protein: CASILQGSSYNSPLHF.

Only a few counts were recorded for this clonotype. The genes are TRBV4-1 and TRBJ2-3, with unresolved D. Germline-derived CDR1 and CDR2 are MGHRA and YSYEKL. Trimming took 2 bases from V and 4 from J, leaving 10 bases between them. The CDR3 contains 14 residues. The CDR3 coding sequence is TGCGCCAGCAGCCAACTGGTGCCCCCAGATACGCAGTATTTT. The encoded protein is CASSQLVPPDTQYF.

V gene TRBV18 combines with J gene TRBJ1-4; 7 bases agree with TRBD1. V gave up 6 bases and J gave up 0 bases; unmatched junction bases: 7. Germline V gene lookup returns CDR1 KGHSH and CDR2 LQKENI. This CDR3 has 16 residues. The chain's CDR3 is CASSPGTAATNEKLFF. Written as DNA, the CDR3 is TGTGCCAGCTCCCCCGGGACAGCCGCAACTAATGAAAAACTGTTTTTT.

This clonotype appeared a few times. The rearrangement uses TRBV15 and TRBJ2-1; 9 bases are shared with TRBD1. This CDR3 is 13 amino acids long. The V segment lost 6 bases and the J segment 7 bases; nucleotides outside the gene matches: 4. The germline gives CDR1 LNHNV, CDR2 YYDKDF (reference sequence). The CDR3 DNA reads TGTGCCACCAGAAGACAGGGGGATAATGAGCAGTTCTTC. Encoded protein: CATRRQGDNEQFF.

The V gene is TRBV15, the J gene TRBJ1-5; D uncertain. This CDR3 comprises 13 residues. Germline V gives CDR1 LNHNV, CDR2 YYDKDF (reference sequence). The V end was cut by 4 bases, the J end by 7 bases, with 11 bases between. Written as DNA, the CDR3 is TGTGCCACCAGCACTACAGCGGCCCAGCCCCAGCATTTT. Translation gives CATSTTAAQPQHF. Filled out from reference TRBV15 and TRBJ1-5, the complete variable domain reads DAMVIQNPRYQVTQFGKPVTLSCSQTLNHNVMYWYQQKSSQAPKLLFHYYDKDFNNEADTPDNFQSRRPNTSFCFLDIRSPGLGDTAMYLCATSTTAAQPQHFGDGTRLSIL.

This clonotype was counted only a few times. The genes are TRBV18 and TRBJ2-4, with 9 bases identical to TRBD1. The J call may be faulty, since TRBJ2-7 better matches the DNA end. Per the germline V gene, CDR1 is KGHSH and CDR2 is LQKENI. This CDR3 contains 17 residues. CDR3 residues: CASSPGLFGTGRDEQYF. The CDR3 DNA sequence: TGTGCCAGCTCACCAGGTCTCTTCGGGACAGGGCGGGACGAGCAGTACTTC.

The chain employs TRBV4-3 and TRBJ1-2; 9 bases fit TRBD1. The germline CDR1 and CDR2 sequences are LGHNA and YSLEER. CDR3 size: 14 residues. Trimming cost V 4 bases and J 4 bases; bases outside gene matches: 4. The CDR3 DNA sequence: TGCGCCAGCAGCCCGGGACAGGGAATCTATGGCTACACCTTC. Translating it yields CASSPGQGIYGYTF.

This clonotype has a handful of counts. The V and J genes are TRBV29-1 and TRBJ1-1; tentatively, D is TRBD1 (5 bases). The CDR3 consists of 13 residues. Germline lookup yields CDR1 SQVTM and CDR2 ANQGSEA. The germline V and J ends were trimmed by 2 bases and 1 base, with 8 bases remaining between them. The CDR3, as DNA: TGCAGCGTTGAAAGACAGACGAACACTGAAGCTTTCTTT. Its translation is CSVERQTNTEAFF.

This chain uses TRBV20-1 with TRBJ2-1; D gene uncertain. The V gene's germline CDR1 is DFQATT and CDR2 SNEGSKA (reference sequence). The V end lost 6 bases, the J end lost 0 bases, and 12 bases lay between the germline ends. This CDR3 has 14 residues. CDR3 region: CSASRAASYNEQFF. DNA for the CDR3: TGCAGTGCCAGCCGGGCGGCCTCCTACAATGAGCAGTTCTTC.

The chain has TRBV9 and TRBJ2-5; perhaps TRBD2 as D (5 bases). V lost 0 bases and J 11 bases, leaving 11 bases between the germline ends. The CDR3 sequence is 12 residues long. Germline V gene sequence: CDR1 SGDLS, CDR2 YYNGEE. The CDR3 region is CASSVGELEQYF. The CDR3 DNA reads TGTGCCAGCAGCGTAGGGGAGCTTGAGCAGTACTTC.

The V call is TRBV20-1, the J call TRBJ2-7; D gene uncertain. The germline V gene encodes CDR1 DFQATT and CDR2 SNEGSKA (reference sequence). Trimming took off 0 bases at V and 0 bases at J, with 18 bases between the two ends. This CDR3 contains 17 residues. The CDR3 spells CSARDLYGRPSSYEQYF. The CDR3 DNA sequence: TGCAGTGCTAGAGATCTCTATGGGCGACCGAGCTCCTACGAGCAGTACTTC.

V and J are TRBV27 and TRBJ1-1; the D is unclear. CDR1 is MNHEY and CDR2 is SMNVEV in the germline V gene (reference sequence). V lost 5 bases and J lost 0, with 13 bases in between. The CDR3 has 15 residues. The CDR3 coding sequence is TGTGCCAGCAGTCCCCCAGCGGGCTTGAACACTGAAGCTTTCTTT. Amino acid sequence: CASSPPAGLNTEAFF.